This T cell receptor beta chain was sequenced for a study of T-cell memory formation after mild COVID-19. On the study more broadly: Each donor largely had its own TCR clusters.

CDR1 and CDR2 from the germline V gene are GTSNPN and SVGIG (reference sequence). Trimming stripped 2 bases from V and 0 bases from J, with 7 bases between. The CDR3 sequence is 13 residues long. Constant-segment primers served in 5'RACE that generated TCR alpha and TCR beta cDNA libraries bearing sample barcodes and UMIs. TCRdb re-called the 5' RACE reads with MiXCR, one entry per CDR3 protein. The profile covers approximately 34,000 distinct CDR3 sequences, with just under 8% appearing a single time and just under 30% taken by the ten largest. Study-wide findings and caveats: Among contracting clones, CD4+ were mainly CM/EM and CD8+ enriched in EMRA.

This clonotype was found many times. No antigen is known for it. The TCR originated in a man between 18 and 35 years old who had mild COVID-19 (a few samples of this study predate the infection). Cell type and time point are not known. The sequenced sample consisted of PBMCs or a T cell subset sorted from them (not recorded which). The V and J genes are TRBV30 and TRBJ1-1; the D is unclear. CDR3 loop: CAWSLQLNTEAFF. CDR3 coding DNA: TGTGCCTGGAGTTTACAGTTGAACACTGAAGCTTTCTTT.